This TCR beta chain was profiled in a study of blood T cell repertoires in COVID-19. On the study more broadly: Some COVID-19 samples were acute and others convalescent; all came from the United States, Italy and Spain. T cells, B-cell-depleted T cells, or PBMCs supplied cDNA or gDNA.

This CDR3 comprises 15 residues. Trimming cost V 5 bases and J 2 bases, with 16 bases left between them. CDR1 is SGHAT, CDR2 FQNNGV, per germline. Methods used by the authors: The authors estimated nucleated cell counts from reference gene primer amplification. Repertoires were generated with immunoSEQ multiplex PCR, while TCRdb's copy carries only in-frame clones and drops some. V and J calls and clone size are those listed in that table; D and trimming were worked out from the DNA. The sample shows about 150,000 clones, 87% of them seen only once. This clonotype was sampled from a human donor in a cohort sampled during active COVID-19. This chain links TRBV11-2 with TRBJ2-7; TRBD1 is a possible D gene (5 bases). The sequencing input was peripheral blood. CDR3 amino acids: CASSGSQASPYEQYF. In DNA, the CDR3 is TGTGCCAGCAGCGGGTCACAGGCAAGTCCCTACGAGCAGTACTTC. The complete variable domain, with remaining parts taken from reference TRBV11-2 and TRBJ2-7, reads EAGVAQSPRYKIIEKRQSVAFWCNPISGHATLYWYQQILGQGPKLLIQFQNNGVVDDSQLPKDRFSAERLKGVDSTLKIQPAKLEDSAVYLCASSGSQASPYEQYFGPGTRLTVT.